The 31 T cell receptor beta chains listed next were all sequenced from one sample in a study of shared clonotypes between healthy human individuals. Generated by immunoSEQ multiplex PCR, the TCRdb table keeps only in-frame clones and is missing some. The table shows over a million clones, with approximately 78% occurring only once. Sequenced: memory CD4+ T cells from PBMCs. Subset in this sample: CD45RA-negative fraction. Receptors were obtained from a man aged 18 to 35 in good health. Some clones in this sample may be carry-over from other donors' samples.

This clone was seen only once. The chain recombines TRBV7-2 with TRBJ2-1; D may be TRBD2 (5 bases). Trimming removed 1 base from V and 4 bases from J, with 14 bases in between. Germline V gene sequence: CDR1 SGHTA, CDR2 FQGNSA. The CDR3 sequence is 16 residues long. The CDR3 is CASSLDSVSAYNEQFF. The CDR3 DNA is TGTGCCAGCAGCTTAGATAGTGTTAGCGCATACAATGAGCAGTTCTTC.

This chain uses TRBV2 with TRBJ2-7; D gene ambiguous. The CDR3 is 11 amino acids. V lost 9 bases and J 3 bases, leaving 9 bases between the germline ends. CDR1 and CDR2 (germline): SNHLY, FYNNEI. The CDR3 nucleotides are TGTGCCAGTAGATTTGTCTACGAGCAGTACTTC. Its translation is CASRFVYEQYF.

J is TRBJ2-7 and V is TRBV5-1, with 7 bases that match TRBD1. V was clipped by 4 bases and J by 4 bases; unmatched bases: 11. CDR3 size: 15 residues. Germline V gene sequence: CDR1 SGHRS, CDR2 YFSETQ. The CDR3: CASSMTGSGFYEQYF. The CDR3 region has the DNA TGCGCCAGCAGCATGACAGGGTCCGGCTTTTACGAGCAGTACTTC.

The chain joins TRBV7-2 to TRBJ1-4; D unresolved. The CDR3 has 14 residues. Trimming pared 2 bases from V and 8 bases from J, leaving 12 bases between. Germline CDR1 reads SGHTA; CDR2 reads FQGNSA. The chain's CDR3 is CASSLQTPKEKLFF. The CDR3 DNA reads TGTGCCAGCAGCTTACAGACCCCGAAAGAAAAACTGTTTTTT.

In its sample, this clone was seen a few times. The rearrangement joins TRBV13 to TRBJ2-3, with D possibly matching TRBD2 (5 bases). This CDR3 contains 13 residues. The V gene lost 5 bases and the J gene lost 1 base, with 7 bases spanning the gap. CDR1 and CDR2 (germline): PRHDT, FYEKMQ (reference sequence). The CDR3 loop reads CASSQLGTDTQYF. The CDR3 DNA follows: TGTGCCAGCAGCCAACTAGGCACAGATACGCAGTATTTT.

This rearrangement joins TRBV15 to TRBJ2-7, with 7 bases lining up with TRBD1. The CDR3 length is 15 residues. V gave up 3 bases and J gave up 0 bases; unmatched junction bases: 5. In germline, CDR1 is LNHNV, CDR2 YYDKDF (reference sequence). The CDR3 DNA reads TGTGCCACCAGCAGCGCACAGGGGTTCTCCTACGAGCAGTACTTC. Translation gives CATSSAQGFSYEQYF.

CDR3 residues: CASSLPKTLAGEYIDEQFF. The DNA of the CDR3 is TGTGCCAGCAGCCTCCCAAAAACGCTAGCGGGAGAGTATATCGATGAGCAGTTCTTC. The gene calls are TRBV14 and TRBJ2-1; TRBD2 matches at 10 bases. The CDR3 loop spans 19 amino acids. In germline, CDR1 is SGHDN, CDR2 FVKESK. The V and J ends lost 4 bases and 8 bases, in that order; junction bases with no gene match: 20.

J is TRBJ2-5 and V is TRBV5-4; 7 positions agree with TRBD2. CDR3 length equals 13 residues. CDR1 is SGHNT, CDR2 YYREEE, per germline (reference sequence). The V gene end was trimmed by 0 bases and the J gene end by 7 bases; junction bases not matched to a gene: 3. DNA of the CDR3: TGTGCCAGCAGCTTGGAGGGGAGGGGGACCCAGTACTTC. This codes for CASSLEGRGTQYF.

The J gene is TRBJ2-3, the V gene TRBV5-1, with a weak D call TRBD1 (6 bases). The V gene lost 5 bases and the J gene lost 3 bases, with 10 bases spanning the gap. This CDR3 region has 13 residues. Germline CDR1 and CDR2: SGHRS and YFSETQ. The CDR3 loop is CASRDGTTDTQYF. The CDR3 region has the DNA TGCGCCAGCAGAGATGGGACAACAGATACGCAGTATTTT.

This rearrangement joins TRBV28 to TRBJ2-4; TRBD1 aligns across 8 bases. Germline values: CDR1 MDHEN, CDR2 SYDVKM. Trimming cost V 4 bases and J 7 bases; bases outside gene matches: 6. The CDR3 spans 14 residues. The CDR3 DNA reads TGTGCCAGCAGTTCAGGGGGCGATATCAACATTCAGTACTTC. Its translation is CASSSGGDINIQYF.

CDR3 coding DNA: TGTGCCAGCAGCGACCGAGGACAGGGTGAGACCCAGTACTTC. It translates to CASSDRGQGETQYF. The chain combines TRBV11-2 with TRBJ2-5; TRBD1 aligns across 8 bases. V was clipped by 5 bases and J by 5 bases; unmatched bases: 7. There are 14 residues in the CDR3. Germline values: CDR1 SGHAT, CDR2 FQNNGV.

The rearrangement joins TRBV15 to TRBJ2-5; the match to TRBD2 covers 9 bases. J was trimmed by 2 bases and V by 9 bases; bases with no gene match: 7. The CDR3 totals 14 residues. The germline V gene has CDR1 LNHNV and CDR2 YYDKDF (reference sequence). DNA of the CDR3: TGTGCCACAACTGGCGGGAGGGATCAAGAGACCCAGTACTTC. Its protein is CATTGGRDQETQYF.

The chain combines TRBV30 with TRBJ1-3, with TRBD1 as a possible D gene (5 bases). Germline V gene lookup returns CDR1 GTSNPN and CDR2 SVGIG (reference sequence). V was pared by 0 bases and J by 2 bases, with 11 bases between. The CDR3 has 15 amino acids. For the CDR3, the DNA is TGTGCCTGGAGTGTAGGGGTGGCGGCTGGAAACACCATATATTTT. This gives the protein CAWSVGVAAGNTIYF.

The chain is built from TRBV29-1 and TRBJ2-1; the match to TRBD1 covers 9 bases. The CDR3 is made up of 14 amino acids. From germline, CDR1 is SQVTM and CDR2 ANQGSEA. The V and J ends lost 4 bases and 5 bases, in that order; junction bases with no gene match: 6. CDR3 DNA sequence: TGCAGCGTTGCCGGGACAGGGTTACACAATGAGCAGTTCTTC. This translates into CSVAGTGLHNEQFF.

This clone was seen just once. The rearrangement uses TRBV7-2 and TRBJ2-4; tentatively, D is TRBD2 (6 bases). CDR3 length: 16 amino acids. The V end lost 7 bases, the J end lost 0 bases, and 16 bases lay between the germline ends. The germline V gene has CDR1 SGHTA and CDR2 FQGNSA. CDR3 sequence reads: CASTSRLALAKNIQYF. The DNA of the CDR3 is TGTGCCAGCACCTCGCGGCTAGCGCTAGCCAAAAACATTCAGTACTTC.

This clone has a single count. This sequence joins TRBV5-4 and TRBJ2-2; perhaps TRBD2 as D (6 bases). The CDR3 loop spans 17 amino acids. CDR1 and CDR2 (germline): SGHNT, YYREEE (reference sequence). With 1 base removed from V and 5 bases from J, the gap between germline ends came to 18 bases. CDR3 in DNA: TGTGCCAGCAGCTTGACTAGTGGGGGGAGGTCGACCGGGGAGCTGTTTTTT. Its translation: CASSLTSGGRSTGELFF.

The chain links TRBV4-1 to TRBJ1-2; D call uncertain. Deletions cut 0 bases from V and 8 bases from J, with 10 bases between. CDR1 is MGHRA and CDR2 is YSYEKL in the germline V gene. The CDR3 length is 13 residues. CDR3 sequence reads: CASSQDGMTGYTF. CDR3 sequence (DNA): TGCGCCAGCAGCCAAGATGGGATGACAGGCTACACCTTC.

The rearrangement links TRBV28 to TRBJ2-5, with a tentative D call TRBD2 (6 bases). Germline V gene data show CDR1 as MDHEN and CDR2 as SYDVKM. Trimming shortened V by 7 bases and J by 5 bases, and 26 bases separated the two germline ends. The CDR3 has 17 residues. The CDR3 nucleotides read TGTGCCAGCACCGACTTTGCGGGTGCGGTTCGGGGGGAGACCCAGTACTTC. It yields the protein CASTDFAGAVRGETQYF.

This clone has more than one count but fewer than ten. This chain connects TRBV6-1 to TRBJ2-7; D uncertain. V lost 8 bases to trimming and J lost 2 bases, with 13 bases between them. Germline V lookup: CDR1 MNHNS, CDR2 SASEGT. The CDR3 loop spans 13 amino acids. CDR3 protein: CASLFLGTYEQYF. CDR3 DNA: TGTGCCAGCCTTTTCCTTGGTACCTACGAGCAGTACTTC.

The chain is built from TRBV4-2 and TRBJ2-3, with a weak D call TRBD2 (5 bases). CDR3 size: 14 residues. From germline, CDR1 is LGHNA and CDR2 YNFKEQ. Trimming removed 2 bases at V and 3 bases at J, with 9 bases between. The CDR3 protein is CASSQTSATDTQYF. The CDR3 DNA sequence: TGTGCCAGCAGCCAAACTAGTGCTACAGATACGCAGTATTTT.

V gene TRBV28 combines with J gene TRBJ2-7; 9 nucleotides match TRBD1. The CDR3 has 14 amino acids. J lost 0 bases, V lost 8 bases, and 5 bases had no gene match. The germline CDR1 and CDR2 sequences are MDHEN and SYDVKM. CDR3 DNA sequence: TGTGCCAGCTGGGGACAGGGAAACTCCTACGAGCAGTACTTC. Protein: CASWGQGNSYEQYF. The variable domain in full, completed from reference TRBV28 and TRBJ2-7, reads DVKVTQSSRYLVKRTGEKVFLECVQDMDHENMFWYRQDPGLGLRLIYFSYDVKMKEKGDIPEGYSVSREKKERFSLILESASTNQTSMYLCASWGQGNSYEQYFGPGTRLTVT.

The V call is TRBV10-3, the J call TRBJ2-3; D is possibly TRBD2 (7 bases). The V end was cut by 9 bases, the J end by 3 bases, with 19 bases between. Germline V gene sequence: CDR1 ENHRY, CDR2 SYGVKD. The length of the CDR3 is 15 residues. The CDR3 loop reads CAMGSGRGTTDTQYF. In DNA, the CDR3 is TGTGCCATGGGGTCTGGGAGGGGGACGACAGATACGCAGTATTTT.

The genes are TRBV5-1 and TRBJ2-3, with TRBD1 identical over 10 bases. CDR1 and CDR2 (germline): SGHRS, YFSETQ. Trimming took 5 bases from V and 2 from J; bases not matched to a gene: 5. This CDR3 is 15 amino acids long. Here the CDR3 reads CASRGTGVPTDTQYF. In DNA, the CDR3 is TGCGCCAGCAGGGGGACAGGGGTTCCCACAGATACGCAGTATTTT.

V is TRBV6-5 and J is TRBJ2-7; TRBD1 might be the D (5 bases). The germline V and J ends were trimmed by 0 bases and 2 bases, with 14 bases remaining between them. The CDR3 loop spans 16 amino acids. CDR1 is MNHEY, CDR2 SVGAGI, per germline. The DNA for the CDR3 is TGTGCCAGCAGTTACTCCACGACAGCCGGACCCTACGAGCAGTACTTC. It is translated as CASSYSTTAGPYEQYF.

This clone was detected once. The chain recombines TRBV5-1 with TRBJ2-3, with 9 bases matching TRBD2. The V gene's germline CDR1 is SGHRS and CDR2 YFSETQ. This CDR3 is 17 amino acids long. V shed 3 bases, J shed 2 bases, and the junction held 10 bases outside the gene matches. In DNA form, the CDR3 reads TGCGCCAGCAGCTGGGGGCGGACTAGCGAGTACACAGATACGCAGTATTTT. Translated: CASSWGRTSEYTDTQYF.

The CDR3 DNA reads as TGTGCCAGCAGCCCCGGTGGGAGGGGATACGAGCAGTACTTC. Amino acids: CASSPGGRGYEQYF. This sequence joins TRBV28 and TRBJ2-7; 7 nucleotides agree with TRBD2. The J segment lost 4 bases and the V segment lost 6 bases, leaving 9 bases of the junction unmatched. The CDR3 contains 14 residues. Germline CDR1 reads MDHEN; CDR2 reads SYDVKM.

This clone came up a few times. The CDR3 DNA reads TGTGCCAGCAGGACAGGGGGCTTCTTCTCTGGAAACACCATATATTTT. This encodes CASRTGGFFSGNTIYF. The chain combines TRBV5-6 with TRBJ1-3; 10 nucleotides match TRBD1. In germline, CDR1 is SGHDT, CDR2 YYEEEE. V lost 5 bases and J lost 0; bases outside the gene matches: 5. The CDR3 loop spans 16 amino acids.

Only a few counts were recorded for this clone. The V call is TRBV27, the J call TRBJ1-1; D gene uncertain. The length of the CDR3 is 17 residues. The germline V gene has CDR1 MNHEY and CDR2 SMNVEV (reference sequence). The V end lost 5 bases, the J end lost 4 bases, and 23 bases lay between the germline ends. CDR3 bases: TGTGCCAGCAGTCCCTCTGGTCTTCGGATAAGACCCACTGAAGCTTTCTTT. Encoded protein: CASSPSGLRIRPTEAFF.

The rearrangement links TRBV6-6 to TRBJ2-3, with no clear D. The CDR3 sequence is 16 residues long. Trimming took 2 bases from V and 2 from J, leaving 14 bases between them. Germline-derived CDR1 and CDR2 are MNHNY and SVGAGI (reference sequence). Here the CDR3 reads CASSYGAATFTDTQYF. CDR3 DNA: TGTGCCAGCAGTTACGGTGCGGCGACCTTCACAGATACGCAGTATTTT.

The rearrangement joins TRBV2 to TRBJ2-7, with D maybe TRBD1 (6 bases). The CDR3 extends over 13 amino acids. Per the germline V gene, CDR1 is SNHLY and CDR2 is FYNNEI. V was pared by 7 bases and J by 2 bases, with 12 bases between. This CDR3 is CASNRDTAYEQYF. The CDR3, as DNA: TGTGCCAGCAACCGGGACACAGCCTACGAGCAGTACTTC. The full variable domain, with the rest looked up from reference TRBV2 and TRBJ2-7, is EPEVTQTPSHQVTQMGQEVILRCVPISNHLYFYWYRQILGQKVEFLVSFYNNEISEKSEIFDDQFSVERPDGSNFTLKIRSTKLEDSAMYFCASNRDTAYEQYFGPGTRLTVT.

CDR3 bases: TGTGCCAGCAGCCCGGCTCAGTCTAGCAGCTACAATGAGCAGTTCTTC. This encodes CASSPAQSSSYNEQFF. The genes are TRBV9 and TRBJ2-1; possible D gene TRBD2, 5 bases. The CDR3 length is 16 residues. V shed 4 bases and J shed 3 bases, with 17 bases lying between them. Germline-derived CDR1 and CDR2 are SGDLS and YYNGEE.